The 13 T cell receptor beta chains listed next were all sequenced from one sample in a study of cytomegalovirus exposure and HLA in healthy donors. The PCR ran on 60 Vbeta and 13 Jbeta primers. Profiled with immunoSEQ multiplex PCR; TCRdb holds only in-frame clones, not every one. This repertoire comprises around 100,000 clones; its ten largest clones make up about 3%. The sequenced material came from PBMCs. These receptors all come from a man aged 40-49 years in good health and CMV-seronegative.

The chain joins TRBV27 to TRBJ2-3; D ambiguous. V lost 8 bases and J 0 bases, leaving 9 bases between the germline ends. The germline V gene encodes CDR1 MNHEY and CDR2 SMNVEV (reference sequence). This CDR3 has 13 amino acids. The CDR3 DNA reads TGTGCCAGCCGGCGGTTAAGCACAGATACGCAGTATTTT. Amino acids: CASRRLSTDTQYF.

For the CDR3, the DNA is TGTGCCAGCAGCTGGGAAGGGACTAGCGGGATTAGCTCCTACGAGCAGTACTTC. This encodes CASSWEGTSGISSYEQYF. V and J are TRBV7-8 and TRBJ2-5; 13 bases agree with TRBD2. Near its end, the DNA agrees better with TRBJ2-7, so the J call may be wrong. The CDR3 contains 18 residues. Germline loops: CDR1 SGHVS, CDR2 FQNEAQ.

The chain recombines TRBV27 with TRBJ2-7; 14 bases are a match to TRBD2. Germline V gene lookup returns CDR1 MNHEY and CDR2 SMNVEV (reference sequence). The CDR3 is 15 amino acids. V lost 4 bases, J lost 7 bases, and 6 bases stayed unmatched. The chain's CDR3 is CASSSTSGGAGEQYF. CDR3 bases: TGTGCCAGCAGTTCGACTAGCGGGGGGGCGGGGGAGCAGTACTTC.

The chain carries TRBV13 and TRBJ1-1, with D possibly being TRBD1 (6 bases). V gave up 3 bases and J gave up 4 bases, with 12 bases separating them. This CDR3 region has 14 residues. Per the germline V gene, CDR1 is PRHDT and CDR2 is FYEKMQ (reference sequence). The CDR3 sequence: CASSFSGEGTEAFF. CDR3 DNA: TGTGCCAGCAGCTTTTCAGGGGAGGGCACTGAAGCTTTCTTT.

The chain recombines TRBV5-1 with TRBJ1-1, with 7 bases identical to TRBD1. The CDR3 totals 14 residues. V was pared by 4 bases and J by 5 bases, with 8 bases of the junction left unmatched. The germline V gene has CDR1 SGHRS and CDR2 YFSETQ. Written as DNA, the CDR3 is TGCGCCAGCAGCGCCCGGGACAGCGGTACTGAAGCTTTCTTT. It is translated as CASSARDSGTEAFF.

This chain links TRBV6-1 with TRBJ2-7, with 11 bases identical to TRBD2. The germline V gene encodes CDR1 MNHNS and CDR2 SASEGT. The CDR3 runs 15 residues. V gave up 3 bases and J gave up 1 base; unmatched junction bases: 2. CDR3 DNA sequence: TGTGCCAGCAGTGATGGGACTAGCGGTTCCTACGAGCAGTACTTC. Encoded protein: CASSDGTSGSYEQYF.

J is TRBJ1-1 and V is TRBV5-4, with TRBD1 identical over 7 bases. The CDR3 has 15 amino acids. Germline V lookup: CDR1 SGHNT, CDR2 YYREEE (reference sequence). V shed 7 bases and J 3 bases; nucleotides not matched to a gene: 12. CDR3 DNA: TGTGCCAGCGCCAAGGGGGCCCCCGGAGACACTGAAGCTTTCTTT. Protein product: CASAKGAPGDTEAFF. Full variable domain (rest looked up from reference TRBV5-4 and TRBJ1-1): ETGVTQSPTHLIKTRGQQVTLRCSSQSGHNTVSWYQQALGQGPQFIFQYYREEENGRGNFPPRFSGLQFPNYSSELNVNALELDDSALYLCASAKGAPGDTEAFFGQGTRLTVV.

V usage is TRBV7-9 and J usage is TRBJ2-7; a possible D gene is TRBD2 (6 bases). With 1 base removed from V and 2 bases from J, the gap between germline ends came to 9 bases. CDR3 length: 14 amino acids. CDR1 and CDR2 from the germline V gene are SEHNR and FQNEAQ (reference sequence). CDR3 nucleotide sequence: TGTGCCAGCAGCTTAGGGGGGGTTCCCTACGAGCAGTACTTC. Translation: CASSLGGVPYEQYF.

The V call is TRBV7-2, the J call TRBJ2-5, with a weak D call TRBD2 (6 bases). There are 15 residues in the CDR3. The germline V gene has CDR1 SGHTA and CDR2 FQGNSA. The ends were cut back, 1 base at V and 4 bases at J, with 13 bases in the middle. The CDR3 reads CASSLVGGASETQYF. The CDR3 DNA reads TGTGCCAGCAGCTTAGTTGGAGGGGCGTCAGAGACCCAGTACTTC.

Concerning this clone itself: Other DNA sequences in this specimen translate into the identical CDR3. The genes are TRBV6-1 and TRBJ1-4; D is uncertain. Germline loops: CDR1 MNHNS, CDR2 SASEGT. The V end was cut by 6 bases, the J end by 0 bases, with 8 bases between. The CDR3 has 14 residues. The CDR3 region is CASSLDATNEKLFF. The CDR3 nucleotides are TGTGCCAGCAGCCTAGATGCAACTAATGAAAAACTGTTTTTT.

This chain joins TRBV5-4 and TRBJ1-5; D is possibly TRBD1 (6 bases). Trimming cost V 3 bases and J 0 bases, with 13 bases left between them. Germline V CDR1 and CDR2: SGHNT, YYREEE (reference sequence). This CDR3 spans 16 amino acids. The chain's CDR3 is CASSSNRGNSNQPQHF. The CDR3 nucleotides read TGTGCCAGCAGCTCGAATAGGGGGAATAGCAATCAGCCCCAGCATTTT. Full variable domain (remainder filled in from reference TRBV5-4 and TRBJ1-5): ETGVTQSPTHLIKTRGQQVTLRCSSQSGHNTVSWYQQALGQGPQFIFQYYREEENGRGNFPPRFSGLQFPNYSSELNVNALELDDSALYLCASSSNRGNSNQPQHFGDGTRLSIL.

The rearrangement links TRBV5-1 to TRBJ1-1, with D possibly being TRBD1 (5 bases). Trimming pared 0 bases from V and 5 bases from J, leaving 11 bases between. This CDR3 is 14 amino acids long. Germline V gene lookup returns CDR1 SGHRS and CDR2 YFSETQ. This chain's CDR3 is CASSLGQIATEAFF. Written as DNA, the CDR3 is TGCGCCAGCAGCTTGGGACAGATCGCAACTGAAGCTTTCTTT.

The CDR3 DNA reads as TGTGCCAGCGGCGGTTCGCGTCCCCAGTACTTC. This gives the protein CASGGSRPQYF. The chain is built from TRBV27 and TRBJ2-5; D gene unclear. Germline loops: CDR1 MNHEY, CDR2 SMNVEV (reference sequence). CDR3 length: 11 residues. V lost 8 bases, J lost 9 bases, and 13 bases lay in between.